This is a list of T cell receptor beta chains from one sample in a study of cytomegalovirus exposure and HLA in healthy donors. Assay used: immunoSEQ multiplex PCR; TCRdb lists only in-frame clones, some missing. The table has 45,000 to 65,000 clones, 90% to 95% seen once. The sequencing input was PBMCs. These receptor sequences come from a young woman in good health and CMV-seropositive. Each CDR3 is given with its conserved first and last residue. The D gene is left open where the match is weak. Expanded clones are given a class, and other clones once, few, many or no size at all.

clone size	J gene	D gene	V gene	CDR3 DNA	CDR3 protein
-	TRBJ1-4	-	TRBV19	TGTGCCAGTAGTATAAAGTCCGGTGTAAAGTATGAAAAACTGTTTTTT	CASSIKSGVKYEKLFF
-	TRBJ2-3	-	TRBV9	TGTGCCAGCAGCCCTCAACGAGGGCGGGGTGGTGCAGATACGCAGTATTTT	CASSPQRGRGGADTQYF
-	TRBJ1-5	TRBD1	TRBV5-5	TGTGCCAGCAGCTTGGTATTCGGACAGGGCGGTAGCAATCAGCCCCAGCATTTT	CASSLVFGQGGSNQPQHF
-	TRBJ1-1	TRBD1	TRBV15	TGTGCCACCAGCAGAGGGACCACAGGGGTACACACTGAAGCTTTCTTT	CATSRGTTGVHTEAFF
-	TRBJ1-4	TRBD1	TRBV9	TGTGCCAGCAGCGAGAGACCGGGACAGGGGTCTAATGAAAAACTGTTTTTT	CASSERPGQGSNEKLFF
-	TRBJ2-5	TRBD1	TRBV6-5	TGTGCCAGCAGGCTACAGGGGGCAGGGGAGACCCAGTACTTC	CASRLQGAGETQYF
-	TRBJ2-7	-	TRBV4-2	TGTGCCAGCAGCCAAGGGGACACCCGCTATTACGAGCAGTACTTC	CASSQGDTRYYEQYF
-	TRBJ2-7	TRBD2	TRBV5-1	TGCGCCAGCAGCTTAACTAGCGGGGGCTACGAGCAGTACTTC	CASSLTSGGYEQYF
-	TRBJ1-6	-	TRBV4-1	TGCGCCAGCAGGACGACAGGAGATAATTCACCCCTCCACTTT	CASRTTGDNSPLHF
-	TRBJ2-3	TRBD2	TRBV5-4	TGTGCCAGCAGCTTTGCGGGGGGAGGGGCGGCAGATACGCAGTATTTT	CASSFAGGGAADTQYF
once	TRBJ1-2	TRBD1	TRBV11-2	TGTGCCAGCAGCTTCTCCCTGGGACAGGGGGCCTATGGCTACACCTTC	CASSFSLGQGAYGYTF
-	TRBJ1-2	-	TRBV19	TGTGCCAGTACCTTTACAGGGAACTATGGCTACACCTTC	CASTFTGNYGYTF
-	TRBJ1-2	-	TRBV11-2	TGTGCCAGCAGCTTAGATCGGGACTCCCGGGTCTATGGCTACACCTTC	CASSLDRDSRVYGYTF
-	TRBJ1-6	TRBD1	TRBV5-1	TGCGCCAAACACCGGGACAGGGAAGATAAGGATTCACCCCTCCACTTT	CAKHRDREDKDSPLHF
-	TRBJ2-3	TRBD1	TRBV27	TGTGCCAGCAGTACAGGGGCAGATACGCAGTATTTT	CASSTGADTQYF
-	TRBJ2-1	TRBD2	TRBV6-5	TGTGCCAGCAGATTGAGCGGGGGTACTTACAATGAGCAGTTCTTC	CASRLSGGTYNEQFF